What follows are 30 T cell receptor beta chains derived from one specimen sequenced in a study of T and B cells in COVID-19 patients. Each TRB amplification used roughly 220-550 ng of genomic DNA from blood. TRB rearrangements were amplified by multiplex PCR with BIOMED2 TRB-A/B primers. Each CDR3 protein gets one entry after TCRdb re-called the multiplex PCR reads with MiXCR. The repertoire holds more than 15,000 distinct CDR3 sequences, roughly 36% seen once, with 16% in the top ten. The sample taken for sequencing was blood. Receptors originate from a human donor with active COVID-19.

This clonotype was picked up one time. The rearrangement links TRBV5-1 to TRBJ2-6; no clear D gene. V lost 2 bases and J lost 1, with 16 bases in between. CDR3 length equals 18 residues. The germline V gene encodes CDR1 SGHRS and CDR2 YFSETQ. The CDR3 DNA reads TGCGCCAGCAGCTTAGGTTGGGTGGATTTGTCTGGGGCCAACGTCCTGACTTTC. Its translation: CASSLGWVDLSGANVLTF. Complete variable domain (other parts from reference TRBV5-1 and TRBJ2-6): KAGVTQTPRYLIKTRGQQVTLSCSPISGHRSVSWYQQTPGQGLQFLFEYFSETQRNKGNFPGRFSGRQFSNSRSEMNVSTLELGDSALYLCASSLGWVDLSGANVLTFGAGSRLTVL.

The rearrangement uses TRBV6-5 and TRBJ2-5, with D maybe TRBD2 (6 bases). Germline loops: CDR1 MNHEY, CDR2 SVGAGI. This CDR3 is built from 14 residues. Here the CDR3 reads CVAGPTGSQETQYF. The CDR3 nucleotides read TGTGTGGCGGGGCCCACCGGGAGTCAAGAGACCCAGTACTTC.

This clonotype is medium-sized by share. The CDR3 region has the DNA TGCAGCGTTGAAAGGGACTATGGCTACACCTTC. As protein: CSVERDYGYTF. The chain is built from TRBV29-1 and TRBJ1-2; no clear D gene. CDR3 length: 11 residues. Germline V CDR1 and CDR2: SQVTM, ANQGSEA. The V end was cut by 2 bases, the J end by 3 bases, with 4 bases between.

The rearrangement links TRBV6-2 or TRBV6-3 to TRBJ2-7; 9 nucleotides agree with TRBD1. Germline-derived CDR1 and CDR2 are MNHEY and SVGEGT. CDR3 length equals 15 residues. With V trimmed by 2 bases and J by 2 bases, 4 bases remained unmatched. This CDR3 is CASSYPRDRAYEQYF. CDR3 bases: TGTGCCAGCAGTTACCCCCGGGACAGGGCCTACGAGCAGTACTTC.

On this clonotype: A much more abundant neighbour one base away suggests this may be a read error. The gene calls are TRBV27 and TRBJ2-1; unclear D gene. Germline V CDR1 and CDR2: MNHEY, SMNVEV (reference sequence). CDR3 length: 14 amino acids. Trimming took off 6 bases at V and 2 bases at J, with 11 bases between the two ends. As DNA, the CDR3 is TGTGCCAGCAGACCCGTGGATACCTACAATGAGCAGTTCTTC. Translated, it gives CASRPVDTYNEQFF.

The chain couples TRBV12-3 or TRBV12-4 to TRBJ2-3; 11 bases are a match to TRBD2. The CDR3 totals 15 residues. V lost 8 bases and J lost 11; bases outside the gene matches: 15. The CDR3 coding sequence is TGTGCCAGCGGCCGGGGGCTAGCGGGGGGACGAGGGCAGTATTTT. Amino acid sequence: CASGRGLAGGRGQYF.

The V call is TRBV7-2, the J call TRBJ2-1; 11 bases match TRBD2. Per the germline V gene, CDR1 is SGHTA and CDR2 is FQGNSA. Unmatched junction bases numbered 13, after V lost 5 bases and J lost 4 bases. The CDR3 consists of 18 residues. The DNA of the CDR3 is TGTGCCAGCAGCCAAAAATTCGCCGGACTAGCGGGTTACAATGAGCAGTTCTTC. It yields the protein CASSQKFAGLAGYNEQFF.

Sample share makes this clonotype medium-sized (0.01 to 0.1%). The chain uses TRBV15 and TRBJ2-3, with TRBD1 as a possible D gene (6 bases). Trimming took 3 bases from V and 4 from J, leaving 17 bases between them. The CDR3 extends over 16 amino acids. From germline, CDR1 is LNHNV and CDR2 YYDKDF (reference sequence). CDR3 DNA: TGTGCCACCAGCAGCGTTCCGGGACATGGTTCAGATACGCAGTATTTT. This gives the protein CATSSVPGHGSDTQYF.

This rearrangement joins TRBV2 to TRBJ1-4; TRBD1 is a possible D gene (6 bases). V was shortened by 6 bases and J by 3 bases, with 14 bases between the two germline ends. This CDR3 has 15 amino acids. The germline gives CDR1 SNHLY, CDR2 FYNNEI. CDR3 sequence (DNA): TGTGCCAGCAGAGAGACAGGTTTATCTAATGAAAAACTGTTTTTT. Translating it yields CASRETGLSNEKLFF.

This clonotype was counted at least ten times. The V call is TRBV7-2, the J call TRBJ2-7, with D perhaps TRBD1 (5 bases). V gave up 1 base and J gave up 6 bases, with 10 bases separating them. CDR1 is SGHTA and CDR2 is FQGNSA in the germline V gene. CDR3 length equals 13 residues. The CDR3 reads CASSLGGHSEQYF. The CDR3 DNA reads as TGTGCCAGCAGCTTAGGCGGACACAGCGAGCAGTACTTC.

This clonotype has a handful of counts. The chain joins TRBV27 to TRBJ2-3, with TRBD2 identical over 8 bases. There are 13 residues in the CDR3. The V segment lost 10 bases and the J segment 1 base; nucleotides outside the gene matches: 4. CDR1 and CDR2 (germline): MNHEY, SMNVEV (reference sequence). This CDR3 reads CANAGGRTDTQYF. The DNA of the CDR3 is TGTGCCAATGCGGGGGGCCGCACAGATACGCAGTATTTT.

In this sample, this clonotype is medium-sized. V and J are TRBV29-1 and TRBJ1-2, with 9 bases identical to TRBD1. Looked up from germline, CDR1 is SQVTM and CDR2 is ANQGSEA. The V segment lost 6 bases and the J segment 8 bases; nucleotides outside the gene matches: 7. The CDR3 sequence is 12 residues long. DNA for the CDR3: TGCAGCGTGCCGGGACAGGGTGTAGGCTACACCTTC. It is translated as CSVPGQGVGYTF.

The V gene is TRBV18, the J gene TRBJ1-2; 7 positions agree with TRBD1. The junction had 8 bases not matched to a gene; V was cut back by 2 bases and J by 8 bases. Germline V gene data show CDR1 as KGHSH and CDR2 as LQKENI. The CDR3 runs to 14 residues. The CDR3 DNA is TGTGCCAGCTCACCATATGACAGGGCGGGAGGCTACACCTTC. Protein sequence: CASSPYDRAGGYTF.

This clonotype appeared a few times. The CDR3 protein is CAIRGTGNNSPLHF. The CDR3 DNA reads TGTGCCATCAGGGGGACAGGGAATAATTCACCCCTCCACTTT. This chain links TRBV10-3 with TRBJ1-6; 9 bases fit TRBD1. The CDR3 covers 14 residues. CDR1 and CDR2 (germline): ENHRY, SYGVKD. V lost 6 bases and J lost 5; bases outside the gene matches: 2.

In this sample, this clonotype turned up many times. The V and J genes are TRBV18 and TRBJ2-7; D gene ambiguous. This CDR3 contains 13 residues. Deletions cut 3 bases from V and 3 bases from J, with 9 bases between. Germline CDR1 KGHSH, CDR2 LQKENI. Written as DNA, the CDR3 is TGTGCCAGCTCACCCGGGCAGCACTACGAGCAGTACGTC. As protein: CASSPGQHYEQYV.

The gene calls are TRBV11-1 and TRBJ1-2; no firm D call. Germline lookup yields CDR1 SGHAT and CDR2 FQDESV (reference sequence). The CDR3 is made up of 14 amino acids. The V gene lost 7 bases and the J gene lost 3 bases, with 15 bases spanning the gap. Here the CDR3 DNA reads TGTGCCAGCAACCCCGTAAGGGCCCACTATGGCTACACCTTC. This encodes CASNPVRAHYGYTF.

The chain links TRBV24-1 to TRBJ2-7, with TRBD1 as a possible D gene (7 bases). The J call is uncertain, as TRBJ2-1 better fits the DNA end. The germline gives CDR1 KGHDR, CDR2 SFDVKD. The CDR3 sequence is 14 residues long. The CDR3 loop is CATSDRQGGGEQFF. The CDR3 DNA reads as TGTGCCACCAGTGACCGACAGGGAGGAGGCGAGCAGTTCTTC.

The chain couples TRBV20-1 to TRBJ2-5, with D perhaps TRBD1 (6 bases). The CDR3 is made up of 16 amino acids. Looked up from germline, CDR1 is DFQATT and CDR2 is SNEGSKA (reference sequence). Trimming pared 0 bases from V and 5 bases from J, leaving 19 bases between. CDR3 nucleotide sequence: TGCAGTGCTAGAGATTCGTTATGGGGGCGTTGGGAGACCCAGTACTTC. This gives the protein CSARDSLWGRWETQYF.

The table lists this clonotype with a few counts. The V and J genes are TRBV6-4 and TRBJ2-3; the match to TRBD2 covers 7 bases. Germline loops: CDR1 MRHNA, CDR2 SNTAGT. The CDR3 has 14 amino acids. The junction had 3 bases not matched to a gene; V was cut back by 4 bases and J by 2 bases. The CDR3 coding sequence is TGTGCCAGCAGTGGAGCGGGGCCCACAGATACGCAGTATTTT. It encodes CASSGAGPTDTQYF.

This chain joins TRBV7-2 and TRBJ2-7, with D unresolved. The ends were cut back, 1 base at V and 5 bases at J, with 9 bases in the middle. CDR1 and CDR2 (germline): SGHTA, FQGNSA. This CDR3 has 13 residues. The CDR3 DNA is TGTGCCAGCAGCTTAGAATTGCGGCACGAGCAGTACTTC. As protein: CASSLELRHEQYF.

This chain connects TRBV6-5 to TRBJ1-1, with TRBD1 identical over 10 bases. Germline V gene sequence: CDR1 MNHEY, CDR2 SVGAGI. The trim removed 8 bases at V and 8 bases at J, leaving 8 bases unmatched. The CDR3 runs to 13 residues. Here the CDR3 reads CASARTGGKEAFF. The CDR3, as DNA: TGTGCCAGCGCGCGGACAGGGGGGAAAGAAGCTTTCTTT.

The chain is built from TRBV18 and TRBJ1-2, with D possibly being TRBD1 (6 bases). The germline gives CDR1 KGHSH, CDR2 LQKENI. V lost 3 bases to trimming and J lost 3 bases, with 11 bases between them. The CDR3 spans 14 residues. The CDR3 nucleotides read TGTGCCAGCTCACCTTACGAGGGGGACTATGGCTACACCTTC. The encoded protein is CASSPYEGDYGYTF.

This clonotype was observed a few times. The chain has TRBV28 and TRBJ2-2; TRBD1 matches 7 bases. V shed 8 bases and J 1 base; nucleotides not matched to a gene: 7. The CDR3 totals 15 residues. Germline V CDR1 and CDR2: MDHEN, SYDVKM. The CDR3 DNA follows: TGTGCCAGCGGCCACAGGACAGGGAACACCGGGGAGCTGTTTTTT. It translates to CASGHRTGNTGELFF. Looking up the rest from reference TRBV28 and TRBJ2-2 gives the full variable domain: DVKVTQSSRYLVKRTGEKVFLECVQDMDHENMFWYRQDPGLGLRLIYFSYDVKMKEKGDIPEGYSVSREKKERFSLILESASTNQTSMYLCASGHRTGNTGELFFGEGSRLTVL.

The V and J genes are TRBV20-1 and TRBJ2-7; TRBD1 agrees at 8 bases. Germline V gene sequence: CDR1 DFQATT, CDR2 SNEGSKA (reference sequence). CDR3 length: 15 residues. The V and J ends lost 0 bases and 7 bases, in that order; junction bases with no gene match: 11. The CDR3 nucleotides are TGCAGTGCTAGAGAAGGCGAGACAGGGGCTAAAGAGCAGTACGTC. This codes for CSAREGETGAKEQYV.

In this sample, this clonotype turned up a few times. V usage is TRBV29-1 and J usage is TRBJ1-1; 10 bases are shared with TRBD1. Trimming took 4 bases from V and 2 from J; bases not matched to a gene: 1. The CDR3 contains 13 residues. Germline CDR1 reads SQVTM; CDR2 reads ANQGSEA. The DNA for the CDR3 is TGCAGCGTTGGGACAGGGGGAAACACTGAAGCTTTCTTT. Its translation is CSVGTGGNTEAFF.

The J gene is TRBJ2-2, the V gene TRBV19, with 7 bases fitting TRBD1. The CDR3 is made up of 15 amino acids. After removal of 7 bases from V and 3 bases from J, the junction contained 8 bases not matched to a gene. Germline V gene data show CDR1 as LNHDA and CDR2 as SQIVND (reference sequence). As DNA, the CDR3 is TGTGCCAGTAATTCAGGGACAGAACACACCGGGGAGCTGTTTTTT. Encoded protein: CASNSGTEHTGELFF.

The rearrangement joins TRBV10-3 to TRBJ2-7; 10 bases are a match to TRBD1. The V and J ends lost 2 bases and 3 bases, in that order; junction bases with no gene match: 4. The germline V gene encodes CDR1 ENHRY and CDR2 SYGVKD. This CDR3 region has 15 residues. CDR3 protein: CAISEGRTGGYEQYF. In nucleotides, the CDR3 is TGTGCCATCAGTGAGGGGCGGACAGGGGGCTACGAGCAGTACTTC.

This clonotype was detected once. The V call is TRBV6-1, the J call TRBJ2-3; D is possibly TRBD2 (6 bases). V was trimmed by 2 bases and J by 8 bases, leaving 17 bases between them. This CDR3 spans 15 amino acids. The V gene's germline CDR1 is MNHNS and CDR2 SASEGT. CDR3 nucleotide sequence: TGTGCCAGCAGTGAATTGCGGGGTCCAGGGTTTACGCAGTATTTT. Translation: CASSELRGPGFTQYF.

Details on this clonotype: At one end, the junction sequence differs from germline, possibly due to a read error. The CDR3 nucleotides are TGTGCCAGCTCACCACCTGGACAGTCTAACTATGTCTACACCTTC. Protein product: CASSPPGQSNYVYTF. The chain recombines TRBV18 with TRBJ1-2, with a weak D call TRBD1 (6 bases). The CDR3 is 15 residues long. Germline V gene sequence: CDR1 KGHSH, CDR2 LQKENI.

This clonotype was counted once. This sequence joins TRBV6-1 and TRBJ2-7; D unclear. The CDR3 consists of 14 residues. CDR1 and CDR2 from the germline V gene are MNHNS and SASEGT. V lost 6 bases and J lost 2, with 14 bases in between. The CDR3 reads CASRTGQGPYEQYF. For the CDR3, the DNA is TGTGCCAGCAGGACGGGCCAAGGCCCCTACGAGCAGTACTTC.